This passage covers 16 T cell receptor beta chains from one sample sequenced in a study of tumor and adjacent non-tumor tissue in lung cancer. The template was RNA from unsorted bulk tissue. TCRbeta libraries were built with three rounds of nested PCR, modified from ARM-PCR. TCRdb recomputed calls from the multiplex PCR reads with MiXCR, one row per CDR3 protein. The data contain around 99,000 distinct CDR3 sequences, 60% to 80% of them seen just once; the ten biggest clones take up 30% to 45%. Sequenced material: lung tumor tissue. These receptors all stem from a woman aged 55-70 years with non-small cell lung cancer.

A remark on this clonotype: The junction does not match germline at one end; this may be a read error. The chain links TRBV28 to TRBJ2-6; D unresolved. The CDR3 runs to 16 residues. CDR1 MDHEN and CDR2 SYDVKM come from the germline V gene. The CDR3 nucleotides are TGTGTCAGCAGTTTACCAATGACCTCAGGGGCCAACGTCCTGACTTTC. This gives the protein CVSSLPMTSGANVLTF.

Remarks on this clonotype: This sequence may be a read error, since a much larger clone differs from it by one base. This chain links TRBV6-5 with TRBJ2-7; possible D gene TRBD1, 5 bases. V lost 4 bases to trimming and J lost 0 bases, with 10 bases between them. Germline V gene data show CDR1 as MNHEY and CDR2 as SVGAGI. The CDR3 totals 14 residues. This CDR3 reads CASSFQTVSYEQYF. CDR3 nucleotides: TGTGCCAGCAGTTTCCAGACAGTCTCCTACGAGCAGTACTTC.

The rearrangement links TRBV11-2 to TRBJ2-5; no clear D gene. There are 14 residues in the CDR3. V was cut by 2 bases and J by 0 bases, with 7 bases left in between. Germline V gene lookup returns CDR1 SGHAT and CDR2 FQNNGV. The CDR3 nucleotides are TGTGCCAGCAGCTTACGCATAGACCAAGAGACCCAGTACTTC. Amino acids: CASSLRIDQETQYF.

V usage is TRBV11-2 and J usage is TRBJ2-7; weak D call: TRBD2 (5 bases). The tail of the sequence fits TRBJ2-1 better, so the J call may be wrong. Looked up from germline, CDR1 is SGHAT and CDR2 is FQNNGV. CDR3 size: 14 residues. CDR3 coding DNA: TGTGCCAGCAGCCCCACTAGTGGGGTTTACGAGCAGTTCTTC. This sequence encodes CASSPTSGVYEQFF.

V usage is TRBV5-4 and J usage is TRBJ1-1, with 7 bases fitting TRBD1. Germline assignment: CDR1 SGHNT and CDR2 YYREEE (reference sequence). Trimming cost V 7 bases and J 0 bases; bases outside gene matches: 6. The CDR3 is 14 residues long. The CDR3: CASLRDRVNTEAFF. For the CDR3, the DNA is TGTGCCAGCCTCCGTGACAGGGTGAACACTGAAGCTTTCTTT.

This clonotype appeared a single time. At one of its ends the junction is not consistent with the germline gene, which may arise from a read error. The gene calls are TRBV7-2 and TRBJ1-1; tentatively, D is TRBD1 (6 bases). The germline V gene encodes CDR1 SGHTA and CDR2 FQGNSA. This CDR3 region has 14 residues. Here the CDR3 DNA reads TGTGCCAGCAGCTTACAACAGGGCGGTACTGAAGCTTACTTT. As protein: CASSLQQGGTEAYF.

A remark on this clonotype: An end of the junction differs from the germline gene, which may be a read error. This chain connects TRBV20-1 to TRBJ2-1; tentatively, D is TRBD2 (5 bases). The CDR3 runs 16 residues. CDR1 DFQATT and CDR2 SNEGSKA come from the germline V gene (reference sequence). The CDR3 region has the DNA TGCAGTGTTAGAGCGGAGCTTAGAGCTTCTAGCAATGAGCAGTTCTTC. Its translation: CSVRAELRASSNEQFF.

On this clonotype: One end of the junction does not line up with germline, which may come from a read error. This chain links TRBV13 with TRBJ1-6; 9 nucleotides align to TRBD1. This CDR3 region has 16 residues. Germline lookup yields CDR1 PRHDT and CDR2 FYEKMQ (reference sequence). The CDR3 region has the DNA TGTGCCATCAGCTTTCCGGGACAGGGTGGGAGTTCACCCCTCCTCTTT. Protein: CAISFPGQGGSSPLLF.

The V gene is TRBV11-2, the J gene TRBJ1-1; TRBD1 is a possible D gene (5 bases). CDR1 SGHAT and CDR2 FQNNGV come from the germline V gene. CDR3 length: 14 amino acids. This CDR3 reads CSGSLNTGNTEAFF. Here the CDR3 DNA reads TGTTCCGGTAGCTTAAATACAGGGAACACTGAAGCTTTCTTT.

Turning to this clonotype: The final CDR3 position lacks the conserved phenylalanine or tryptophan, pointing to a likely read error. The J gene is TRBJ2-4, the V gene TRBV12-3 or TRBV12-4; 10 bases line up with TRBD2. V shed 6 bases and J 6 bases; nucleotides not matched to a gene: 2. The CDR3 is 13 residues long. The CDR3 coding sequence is TGTGCCAGCAGCGCTAGCGGGAGAAACATTCAGTACTTG. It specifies CASSASGRNIQYL.

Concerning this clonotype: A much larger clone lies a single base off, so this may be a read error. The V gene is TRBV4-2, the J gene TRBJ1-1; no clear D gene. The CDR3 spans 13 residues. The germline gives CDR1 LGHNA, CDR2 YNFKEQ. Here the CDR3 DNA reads TGTGCCAGCACCTGGGATCTATACACTGAAACTTTCTTT. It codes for CASTWDLYTETFF.

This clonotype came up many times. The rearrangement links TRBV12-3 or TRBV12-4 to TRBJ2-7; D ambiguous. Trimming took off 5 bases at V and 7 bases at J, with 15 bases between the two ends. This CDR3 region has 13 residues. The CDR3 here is CASSPGWKVEQYF. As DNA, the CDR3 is TGTGCCAGCAGTCCAGGCTGGAAAGTTGAGCAGTACTTC.

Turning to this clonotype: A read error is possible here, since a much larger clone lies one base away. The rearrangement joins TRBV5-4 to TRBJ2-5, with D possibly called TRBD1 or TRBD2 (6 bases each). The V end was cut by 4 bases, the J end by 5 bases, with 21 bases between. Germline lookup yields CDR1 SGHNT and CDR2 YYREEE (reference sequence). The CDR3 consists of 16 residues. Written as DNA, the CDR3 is TGTGCCAGCAGCCGAAGAGGGGGGCATGATGGCGAGACCCAGTACTTC. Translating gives CASSRRGGHDGETQYF.

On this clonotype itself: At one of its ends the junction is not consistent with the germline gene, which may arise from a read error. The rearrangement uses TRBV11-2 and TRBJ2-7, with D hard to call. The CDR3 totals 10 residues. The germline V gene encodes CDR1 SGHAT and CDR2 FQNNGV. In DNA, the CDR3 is TGTGCCAGGAGCTTATACGAGCAGTATTTC. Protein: CARSLYEQYF.

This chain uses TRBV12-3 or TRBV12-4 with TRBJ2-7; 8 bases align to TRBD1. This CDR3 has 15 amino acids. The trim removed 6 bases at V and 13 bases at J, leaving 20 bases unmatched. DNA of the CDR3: TGTGCCAGCAGATACAGACAGGGGAGCTCCAACGGGCAATACTTC. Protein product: CASRYRQGSSNGQYF.

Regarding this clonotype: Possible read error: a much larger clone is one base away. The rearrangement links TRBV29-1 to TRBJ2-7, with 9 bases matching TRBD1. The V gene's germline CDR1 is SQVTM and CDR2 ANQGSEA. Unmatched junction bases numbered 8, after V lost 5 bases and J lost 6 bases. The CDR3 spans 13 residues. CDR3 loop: CSVIQGAAPEQYF. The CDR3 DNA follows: TGCAGCGTTATACAGGGGGCCGCCCCCGAGCAGTACTTC.